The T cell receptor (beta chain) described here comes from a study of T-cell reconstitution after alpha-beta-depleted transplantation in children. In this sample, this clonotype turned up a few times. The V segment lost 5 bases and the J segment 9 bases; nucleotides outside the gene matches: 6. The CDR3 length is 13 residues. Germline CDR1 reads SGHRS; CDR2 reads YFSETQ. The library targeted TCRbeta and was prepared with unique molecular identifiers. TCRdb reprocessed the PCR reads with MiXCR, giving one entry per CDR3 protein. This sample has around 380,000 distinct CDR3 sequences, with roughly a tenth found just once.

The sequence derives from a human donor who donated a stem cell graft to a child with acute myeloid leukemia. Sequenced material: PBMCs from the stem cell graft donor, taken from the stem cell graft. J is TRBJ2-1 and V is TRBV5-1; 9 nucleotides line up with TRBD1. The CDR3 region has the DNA TGCGCCAGCAGACCTACAGGGGGCGGTGAGCAGTTCTTC. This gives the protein CASRPTGGGEQFF.